This passage covers 9 T cell receptor beta chains from one sample sequenced in a study of early T cells in non-severe SARS-CoV-2 infection. Each CDR3 protein is one row after TCRdb ran MiXCR on the 5' RACE reads. The table has tens of thousands of distinct CDR3 sequences, about 9.1% seen once. Sequencing was done on a sample of whole blood. These receptors were obtained from an adult who was a healthcare worker with PCR-confirmed SARS-CoV-2 infection or an uninfected control (not recorded which).

This clonotype turned up a few times. V gene TRBV7-9 combines with J gene TRBJ1-1; 9 nucleotides match TRBD1. V trimming: 5 bases; J trimming: 6 bases; junction bases outside the gene matches: 10. Germline assignment: CDR1 SEHNR and CDR2 FQNEAQ (reference sequence). The CDR3 totals 15 residues. The CDR3 sequence is CASSRETGGVAEAFF. CDR3 nucleotides: TGTGCCAGCAGCAGAGAGACAGGGGGAGTCGCTGAAGCTTTCTTT.

This clonotype was counted ten times or more. This sequence joins TRBV6-6 and TRBJ2-3; 7 bases are a match to TRBD2. Germline loops: CDR1 MNHNY, CDR2 SVGAGI (reference sequence). The CDR3 is 15 amino acids. The V segment lost 6 bases and the J segment 2 bases; nucleotides outside the gene matches: 8. The CDR3 region has the DNA TGTGCCAGCAGCCGAACGACTAGCAACACAGATACGCAGTATTTT. It is translated as CASSRTTSNTDTQYF.

This clonotype was detected many times. The chain links TRBV11-2 to TRBJ2-3, with TRBD2 matching over 14 bases. The CDR3 runs 20 residues. V dropped 5 bases and J dropped 2; count of bases not matched to a gene: 15. Germline V gives CDR1 SGHAT, CDR2 FQNNGV. The CDR3 region is CASSLGLAGAGNPATDTQYF. The CDR3 DNA reads as TGTGCCAGCAGCCTGGGACTAGCGGGAGCAGGGAACCCGGCCACAGATACGCAGTATTTT.

This clonotype was recorded at least ten times. V gene TRBV3-1 combines with J gene TRBJ2-3; TRBD1 might be the D (6 bases). The CDR3 has 15 residues. In germline, CDR1 is LGHDT, CDR2 YNNKEL (reference sequence). Trimming removed 5 bases from V and 1 base from J, with 13 bases in between. Here the CDR3 DNA reads TGTGCCAGCAGCAAAAGGGGGAAGGGCACAGATACGCAGTATTTT. Its protein product is CASSKRGKGTDTQYF.

The chain is built from TRBV6-4 and TRBJ2-1; D remains unclear. The CDR3 sequence is 11 residues long. Trimming took 10 bases from V and 6 from J, leaving 10 bases between them. Germline values: CDR1 MRHNA, CDR2 SNTAGT. CDR3: CATSRGNEQFF. Written as DNA, the CDR3 is TGTGCCACCTCTCGAGGCAATGAGCAGTTCTTC.

This clonotype has a count of ten or more. This rearrangement joins TRBV2 to TRBJ1-4; perhaps TRBD1 as D (5 bases). Germline CDR1 is SNHLY and CDR2 is FYNNEI. The CDR3 is 13 amino acids. V shed 4 bases and J shed 7 bases, with 10 bases lying between them. CDR3 sequence reads: CASSVRGLEKLFF. The CDR3 DNA follows: TGTGCCAGCAGTGTTAGGGGTCTTGAAAAACTGTTTTTT.

This clonotype was recorded many times. V and J are TRBV7-9 and TRBJ2-1; 9 nucleotides agree with TRBD1. The CDR3 is 15 amino acids. Germline CDR1 is SEHNR and CDR2 is FQNEAQ (reference sequence). Trimming took 4 bases from V and 1 from J; bases not matched to a gene: 2. CDR3 in DNA: TGTGCCAGCAGCTGGGGACAGGGTTCCTACAATGAGCAGTTCTTC. Protein product: CASSWGQGSYNEQFF.

This clonotype was counted at least ten times. The chain combines TRBV20-1 with TRBJ2-1, with TRBD2 matching 14 bases. The J segment lost 6 bases and the V segment lost 0 bases, leaving 4 bases of the junction unmatched. CDR1 is DFQATT and CDR2 is SNEGSKA in the germline V gene (reference sequence). CDR3 length: 16 residues. CDR3 DNA: TGCAGTGCTAGAGATCCCGGGACTAGCGGGGGCAATGAGCAGTTCTTC. Its translation: CSARDPGTSGGNEQFF.

The V call is TRBV29-1, the J call TRBJ2-3; TRBD2 aligns across 11 bases. The CDR3 loop spans 15 amino acids. Germline V gene lookup returns CDR1 SQVTM and CDR2 ANQGSEA. V shed 2 bases and J 4 bases; nucleotides not matched to a gene: 5. CDR3 nucleotides: TGCAGCGTTGAATTGGTAGCGGGAGGGCCAGATACGCAGTATTTT. Its translation is CSVELVAGGPDTQYF.